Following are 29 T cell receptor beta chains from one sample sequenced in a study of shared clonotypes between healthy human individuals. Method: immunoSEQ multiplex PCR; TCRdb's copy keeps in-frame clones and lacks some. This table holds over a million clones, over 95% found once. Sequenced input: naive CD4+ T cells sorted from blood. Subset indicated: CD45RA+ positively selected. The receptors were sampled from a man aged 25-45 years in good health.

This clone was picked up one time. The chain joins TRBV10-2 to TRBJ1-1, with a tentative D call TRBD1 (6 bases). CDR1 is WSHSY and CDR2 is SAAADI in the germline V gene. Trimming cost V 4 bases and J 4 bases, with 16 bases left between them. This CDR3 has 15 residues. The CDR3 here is CASSVPSGAGTEAFF. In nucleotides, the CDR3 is TGCGCCAGCAGTGTGCCCTCGGGGGCTGGCACTGAAGCTTTCTTT.

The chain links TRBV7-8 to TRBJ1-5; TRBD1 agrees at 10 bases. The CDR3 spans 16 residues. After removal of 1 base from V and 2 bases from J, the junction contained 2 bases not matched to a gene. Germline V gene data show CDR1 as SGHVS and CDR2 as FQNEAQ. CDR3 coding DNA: TGTGCCAGCAGCTTAGGGGACAGGGGAGGCAATCAGCCCCAGCATTTT. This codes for CASSLGDRGGNQPQHF.

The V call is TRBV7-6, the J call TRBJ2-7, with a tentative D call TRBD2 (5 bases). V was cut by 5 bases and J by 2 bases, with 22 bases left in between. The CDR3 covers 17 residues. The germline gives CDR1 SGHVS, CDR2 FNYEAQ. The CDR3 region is CASSPVQVPGNTYEQYF. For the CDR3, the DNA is TGTGCCAGCAGCCCGGTTCAGGTCCCGGGAAACACCTACGAGCAGTACTTC.

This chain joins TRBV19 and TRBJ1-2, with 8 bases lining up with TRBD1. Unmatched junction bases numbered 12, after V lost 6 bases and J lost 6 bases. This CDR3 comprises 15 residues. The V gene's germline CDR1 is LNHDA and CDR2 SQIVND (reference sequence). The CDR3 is CASRPPKSGGDGYTF. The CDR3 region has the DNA TGTGCCAGTAGACCTCCCAAATCAGGGGGCGATGGCTACACCTTC. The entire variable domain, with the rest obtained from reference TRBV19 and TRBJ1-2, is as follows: DGGITQSPKYLFRKEGQNVTLSCEQNLNHDAMYWYRQDPGQGLRLIYYSQIVNDFQKGDIAEGYSVSREKKESFPLTVTSAQKNPTAFYLCASRPPKSGGDGYTFGSGTRLTVV.

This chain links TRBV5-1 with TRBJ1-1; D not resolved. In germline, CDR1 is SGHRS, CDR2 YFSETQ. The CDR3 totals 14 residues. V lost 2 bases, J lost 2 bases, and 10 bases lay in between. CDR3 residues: CASSFRTVNTEAFF. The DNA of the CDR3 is TGCGCCAGCAGCTTTCGGACTGTAAACACTGAAGCTTTCTTT.

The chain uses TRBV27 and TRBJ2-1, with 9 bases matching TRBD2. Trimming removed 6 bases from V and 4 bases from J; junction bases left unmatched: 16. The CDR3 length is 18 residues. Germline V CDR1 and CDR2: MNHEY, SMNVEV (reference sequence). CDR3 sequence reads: CASRRWASGVRSYNEQFF. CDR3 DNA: TGTGCCAGCAGACGCTGGGCTAGCGGGGTCAGGAGTTACAATGAGCAGTTCTTC.

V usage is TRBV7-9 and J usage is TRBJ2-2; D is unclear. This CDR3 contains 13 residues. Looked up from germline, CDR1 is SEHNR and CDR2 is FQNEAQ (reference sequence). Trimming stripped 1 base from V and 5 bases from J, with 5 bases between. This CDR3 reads CASSLERTGELFF. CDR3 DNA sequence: TGTGCCAGCAGCTTAGAACGGACCGGGGAGCTGTTTTTT.

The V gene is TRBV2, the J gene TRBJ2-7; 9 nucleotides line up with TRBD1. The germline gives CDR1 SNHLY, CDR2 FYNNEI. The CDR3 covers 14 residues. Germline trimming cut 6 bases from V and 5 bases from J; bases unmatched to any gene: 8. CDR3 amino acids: CASRPGTGIHEQYF. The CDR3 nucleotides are TGTGCCAGCAGACCCGGGACAGGGATCCACGAGCAGTACTTC.

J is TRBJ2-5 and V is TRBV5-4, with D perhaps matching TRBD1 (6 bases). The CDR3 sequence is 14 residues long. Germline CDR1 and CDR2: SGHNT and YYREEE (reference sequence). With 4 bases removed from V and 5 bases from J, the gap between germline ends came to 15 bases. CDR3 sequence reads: CASSVTGPGETQYF. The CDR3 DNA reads TGTGCCAGCAGCGTGACAGGTCCTGGGGAGACCCAGTACTTC.

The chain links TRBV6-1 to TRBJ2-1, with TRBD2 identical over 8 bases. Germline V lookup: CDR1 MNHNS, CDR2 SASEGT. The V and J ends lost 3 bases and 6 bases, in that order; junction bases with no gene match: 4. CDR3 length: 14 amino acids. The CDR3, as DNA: TGTGCCAGCAGTGACGGGACTAGTTTCAATGAGCAGTTCTTC. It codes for CASSDGTSFNEQFF.

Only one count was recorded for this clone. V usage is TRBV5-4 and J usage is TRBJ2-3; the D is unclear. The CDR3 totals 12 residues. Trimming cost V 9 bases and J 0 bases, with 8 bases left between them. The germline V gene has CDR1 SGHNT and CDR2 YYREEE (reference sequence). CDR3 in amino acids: CATFTSTDTQYF. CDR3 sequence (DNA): TGTGCCACCTTTACTAGCACAGATACGCAGTATTTT.

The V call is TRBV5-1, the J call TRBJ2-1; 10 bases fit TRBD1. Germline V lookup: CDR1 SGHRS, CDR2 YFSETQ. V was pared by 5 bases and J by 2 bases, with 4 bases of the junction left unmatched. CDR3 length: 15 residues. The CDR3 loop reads CASRSDRGPYNEQFF. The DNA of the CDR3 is TGCGCCAGCAGATCTGACAGGGGGCCCTACAATGAGCAGTTCTTC.

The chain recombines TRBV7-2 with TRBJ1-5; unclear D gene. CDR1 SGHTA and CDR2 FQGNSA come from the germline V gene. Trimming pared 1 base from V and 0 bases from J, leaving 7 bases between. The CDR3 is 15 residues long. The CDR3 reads CASSLDPNSNQPQHF. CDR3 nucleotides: TGTGCCAGCAGCTTAGACCCAAATAGCAATCAGCCCCAGCATTTT.

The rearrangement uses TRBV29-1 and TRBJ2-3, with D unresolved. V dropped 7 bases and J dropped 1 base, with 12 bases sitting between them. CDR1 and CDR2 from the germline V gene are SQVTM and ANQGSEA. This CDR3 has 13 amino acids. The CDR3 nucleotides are TGCAGCGCTCCTAACTTCGGCACAGATACGCAGTATTTT. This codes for CSAPNFGTDTQYF.

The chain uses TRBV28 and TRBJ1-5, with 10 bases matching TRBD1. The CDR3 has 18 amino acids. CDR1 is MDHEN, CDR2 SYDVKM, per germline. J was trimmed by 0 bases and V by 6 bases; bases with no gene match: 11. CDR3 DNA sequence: TGTGCCAGCAGCGCGGCGACAGGGGGCTTAGTTAGCAATCAGCCCCAGCATTTT. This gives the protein CASSAATGGLVSNQPQHF.

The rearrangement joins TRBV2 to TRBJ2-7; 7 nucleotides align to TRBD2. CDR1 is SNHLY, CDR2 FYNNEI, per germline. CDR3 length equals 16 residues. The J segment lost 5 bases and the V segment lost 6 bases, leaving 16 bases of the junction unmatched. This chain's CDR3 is CASRARPVGRGDEQYF. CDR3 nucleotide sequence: TGTGCCAGCAGAGCCAGACCCGTTGGACGGGGGGACGAGCAGTACTTC.

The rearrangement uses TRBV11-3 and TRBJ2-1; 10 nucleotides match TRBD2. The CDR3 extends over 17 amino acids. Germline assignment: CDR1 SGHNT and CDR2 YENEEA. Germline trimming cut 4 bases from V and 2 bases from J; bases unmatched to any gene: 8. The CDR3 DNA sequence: TGTGCCAGCAGCTCCTCGCCGCTAGCGGGAGCCTACAATGAGCAGTTCTTC. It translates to CASSSSPLAGAYNEQFF.

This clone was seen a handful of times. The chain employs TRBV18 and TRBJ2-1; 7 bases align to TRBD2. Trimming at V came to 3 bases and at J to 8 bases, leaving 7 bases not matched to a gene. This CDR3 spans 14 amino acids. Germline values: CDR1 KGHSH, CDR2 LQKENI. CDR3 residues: CASSPPTGGDEQFF. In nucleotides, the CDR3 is TGTGCCAGCTCACCTCCTACGGGAGGCGATGAGCAGTTCTTC.

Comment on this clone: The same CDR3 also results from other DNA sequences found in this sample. For the CDR3, the DNA is TGTGCCAGCAGCTTAAGAAATACCGGGGAGCTGTTTTTT. It specifies CASSLRNTGELFF. J is TRBJ2-2 and V is TRBV7-3; no clear D gene. This CDR3 has 13 residues. Germline-derived CDR1 and CDR2 are SGHTA and FQGTGA. With 1 base removed from V and 5 bases from J, the gap between germline ends came to 5 bases.

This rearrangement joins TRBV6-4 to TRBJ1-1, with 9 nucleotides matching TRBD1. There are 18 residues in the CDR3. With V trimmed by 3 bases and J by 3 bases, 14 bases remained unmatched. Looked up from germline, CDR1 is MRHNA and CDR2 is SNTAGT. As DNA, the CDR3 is TGTGCCAGCAGTGAAAATGGGTTGGGAGGGACAGGGCACACTGAAGCTTTCTTT. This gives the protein CASSENGLGGTGHTEAFF.

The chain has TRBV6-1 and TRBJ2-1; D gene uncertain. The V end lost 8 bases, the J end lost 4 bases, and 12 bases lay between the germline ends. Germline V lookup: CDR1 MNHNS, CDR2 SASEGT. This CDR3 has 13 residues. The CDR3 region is CASLERYYNEQFF. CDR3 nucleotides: TGTGCCAGCTTGGAACGCTATTACAATGAGCAGTTCTTC.

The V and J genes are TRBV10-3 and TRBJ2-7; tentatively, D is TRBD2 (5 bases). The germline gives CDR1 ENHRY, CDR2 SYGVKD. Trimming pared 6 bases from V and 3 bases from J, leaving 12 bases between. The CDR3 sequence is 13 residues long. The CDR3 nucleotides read TGTGCCATCAGCCGCACGGAGGACTACGAGCAGTACTTC. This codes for CAISRTEDYEQYF.

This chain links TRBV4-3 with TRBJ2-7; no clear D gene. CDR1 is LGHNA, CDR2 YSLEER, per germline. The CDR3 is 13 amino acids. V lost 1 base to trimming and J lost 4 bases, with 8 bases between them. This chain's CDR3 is CASSQGHGYEQYF. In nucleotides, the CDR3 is TGCGCCAGCAGCCAAGGTCACGGGTACGAGCAGTACTTC.

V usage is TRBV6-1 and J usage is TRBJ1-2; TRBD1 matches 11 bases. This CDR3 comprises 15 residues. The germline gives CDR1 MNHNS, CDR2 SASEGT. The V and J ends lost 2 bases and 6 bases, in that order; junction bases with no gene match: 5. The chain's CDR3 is CASSEPWTGGNGYTF. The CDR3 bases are TGTGCCAGCAGTGAACCCTGGACAGGGGGCAATGGCTACACCTTC.

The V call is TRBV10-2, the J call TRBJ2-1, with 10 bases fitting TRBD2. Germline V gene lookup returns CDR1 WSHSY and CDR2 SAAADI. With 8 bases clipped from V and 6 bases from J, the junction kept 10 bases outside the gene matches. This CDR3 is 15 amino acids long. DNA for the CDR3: TGCGCCAGCTGGGGACTAGCGCGGGTAAGCAATGAGCAGTTCTTC. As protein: CASWGLARVSNEQFF.

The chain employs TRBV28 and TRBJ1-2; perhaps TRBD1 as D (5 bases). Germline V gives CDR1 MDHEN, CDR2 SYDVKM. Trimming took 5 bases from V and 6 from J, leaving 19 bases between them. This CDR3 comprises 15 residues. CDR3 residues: CASSLISGAGNGYTF. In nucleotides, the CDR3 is TGTGCCAGCAGTCTCATCTCCGGGGCAGGGAATGGCTACACCTTC.

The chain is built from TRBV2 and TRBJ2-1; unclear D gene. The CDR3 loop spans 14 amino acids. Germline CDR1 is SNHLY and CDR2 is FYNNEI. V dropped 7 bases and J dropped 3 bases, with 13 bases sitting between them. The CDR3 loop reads CASTPKVVYNEQFF. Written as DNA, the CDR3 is TGTGCCAGCACGCCGAAGGTGGTCTACAATGAGCAGTTCTTC.

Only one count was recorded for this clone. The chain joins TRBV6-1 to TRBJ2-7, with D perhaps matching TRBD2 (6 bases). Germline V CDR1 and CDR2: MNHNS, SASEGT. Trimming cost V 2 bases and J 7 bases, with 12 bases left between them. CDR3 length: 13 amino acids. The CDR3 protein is CASSETPGGEQYF. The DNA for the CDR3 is TGTGCCAGCAGTGAAACCCCAGGAGGGGAGCAGTACTTC.

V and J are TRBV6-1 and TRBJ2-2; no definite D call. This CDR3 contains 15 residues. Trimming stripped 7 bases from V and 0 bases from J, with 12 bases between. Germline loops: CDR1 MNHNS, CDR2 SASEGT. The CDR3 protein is CASILRNANTGELFF. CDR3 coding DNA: TGTGCCAGCATATTGCGAAACGCGAACACCGGGGAGCTGTTTTTT.